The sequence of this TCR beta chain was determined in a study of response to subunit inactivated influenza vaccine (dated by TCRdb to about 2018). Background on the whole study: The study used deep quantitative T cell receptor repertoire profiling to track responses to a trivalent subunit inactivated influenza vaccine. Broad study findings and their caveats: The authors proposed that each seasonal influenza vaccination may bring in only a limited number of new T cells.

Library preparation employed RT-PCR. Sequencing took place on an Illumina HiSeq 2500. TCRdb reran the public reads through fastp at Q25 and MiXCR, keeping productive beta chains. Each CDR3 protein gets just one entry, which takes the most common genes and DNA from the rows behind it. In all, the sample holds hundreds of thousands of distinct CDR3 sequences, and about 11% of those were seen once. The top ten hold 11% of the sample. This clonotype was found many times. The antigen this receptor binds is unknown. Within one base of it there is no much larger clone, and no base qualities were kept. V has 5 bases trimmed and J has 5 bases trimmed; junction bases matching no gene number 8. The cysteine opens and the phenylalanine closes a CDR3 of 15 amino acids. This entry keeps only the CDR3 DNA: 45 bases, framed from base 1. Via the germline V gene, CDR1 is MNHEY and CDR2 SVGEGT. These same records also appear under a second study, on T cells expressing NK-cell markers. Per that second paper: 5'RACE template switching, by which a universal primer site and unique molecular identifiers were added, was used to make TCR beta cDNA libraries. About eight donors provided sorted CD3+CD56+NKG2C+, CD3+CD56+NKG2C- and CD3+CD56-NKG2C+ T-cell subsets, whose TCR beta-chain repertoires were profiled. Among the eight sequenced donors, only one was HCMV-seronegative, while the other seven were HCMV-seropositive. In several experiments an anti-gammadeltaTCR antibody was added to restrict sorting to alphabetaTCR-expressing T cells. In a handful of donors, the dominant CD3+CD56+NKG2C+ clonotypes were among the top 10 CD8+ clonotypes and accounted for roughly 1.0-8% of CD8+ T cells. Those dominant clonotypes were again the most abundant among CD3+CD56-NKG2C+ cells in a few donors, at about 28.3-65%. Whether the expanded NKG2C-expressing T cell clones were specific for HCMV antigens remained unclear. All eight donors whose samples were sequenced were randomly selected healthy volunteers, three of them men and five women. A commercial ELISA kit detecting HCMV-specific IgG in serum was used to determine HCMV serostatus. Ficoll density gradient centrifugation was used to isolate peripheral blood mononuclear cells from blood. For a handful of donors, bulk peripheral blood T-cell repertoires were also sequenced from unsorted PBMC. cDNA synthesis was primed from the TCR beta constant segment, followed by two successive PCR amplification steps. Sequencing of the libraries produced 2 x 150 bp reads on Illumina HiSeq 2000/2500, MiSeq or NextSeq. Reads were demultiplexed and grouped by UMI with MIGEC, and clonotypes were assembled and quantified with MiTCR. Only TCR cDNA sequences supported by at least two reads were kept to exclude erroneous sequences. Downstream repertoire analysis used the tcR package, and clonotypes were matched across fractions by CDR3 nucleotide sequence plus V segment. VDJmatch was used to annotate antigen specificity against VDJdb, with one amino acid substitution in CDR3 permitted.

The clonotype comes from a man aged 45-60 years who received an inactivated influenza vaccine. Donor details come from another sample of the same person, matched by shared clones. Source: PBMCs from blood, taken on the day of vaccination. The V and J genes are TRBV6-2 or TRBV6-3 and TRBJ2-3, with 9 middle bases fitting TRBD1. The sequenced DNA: TGTGCCAGCAGTGCAACAGGGGGCGTTCTAGATACGCAGTATTTT. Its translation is CASSATGGVLDTQYF.